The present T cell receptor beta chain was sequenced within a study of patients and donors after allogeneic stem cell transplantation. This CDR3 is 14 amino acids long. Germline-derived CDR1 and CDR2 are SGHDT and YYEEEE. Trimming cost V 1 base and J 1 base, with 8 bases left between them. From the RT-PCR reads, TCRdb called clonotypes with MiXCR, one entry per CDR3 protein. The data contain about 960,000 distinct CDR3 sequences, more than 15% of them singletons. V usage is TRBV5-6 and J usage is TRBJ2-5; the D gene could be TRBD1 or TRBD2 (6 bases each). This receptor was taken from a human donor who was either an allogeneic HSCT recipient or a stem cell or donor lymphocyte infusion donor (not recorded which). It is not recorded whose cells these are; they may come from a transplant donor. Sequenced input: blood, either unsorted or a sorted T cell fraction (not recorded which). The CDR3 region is CASSLRGVQETQYF. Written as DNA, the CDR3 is TGTGCCAGCAGCTTGAGGGGGGTCCAAGAGACCCAGTACTTC.